These 21 T cell receptor beta chains originate from one sample sequenced in a study of early T cells in non-severe SARS-CoV-2 infection. Using its own MiXCR run on the 5' RACE reads, TCRdb lists one record per CDR3 protein. The sample has around 84,000 distinct CDR3 sequences; roughly an eighth are singletons. The sequencing input was whole blood. The receptors come from an adult who was a healthcare worker with PCR-confirmed SARS-CoV-2 infection or an uninfected control (not recorded which).

The rearrangement links TRBV20-1 to TRBJ2-1; 12 positions match TRBD2. V dropped 5 bases and J dropped 9; count of bases not matched to a gene: 14. CDR1 is DFQATT, CDR2 SNEGSKA, per germline (reference sequence). This CDR3 comprises 16 residues. The CDR3: CSAYQLAGGVEGEQFF. CDR3 nucleotide sequence: TGCAGTGCTTACCAGCTAGCGGGAGGGGTTGAGGGTGAGCAGTTCTTC.

In this sample, this clonotype turned up many times. Here the CDR3 reads CASSPQGGSGNEQFF. DNA of the CDR3: TGTGCCAGCTCACCACAGGGCGGGAGCGGCAATGAGCAGTTCTTC. The chain combines TRBV18 with TRBJ2-1, with 7 bases lining up with TRBD2. CDR3 length: 15 amino acids. Per germline, CDR1 KGHSH and CDR2 LQKENI. V lost 1 base to trimming and J lost 6 bases; unmatched junction nucleotides: 6.

The chain links TRBV5-5 to TRBJ2-1; D is perhaps TRBD2 (5 bases). Germline CDR1 reads SGHKS; CDR2 reads YYEKEE (reference sequence). This CDR3 is 15 amino acids long. Between the trimmed V and J ends, which lost 5 bases and 7 bases, there was a span of 19 bases. The CDR3 nucleotides read TGTGCCAGCAGGGGAGAGTCTACCAGTTGGAATGAGCAGTTCTTC. Its protein is CASRGESTSWNEQFF.

This clonotype appeared a few times. CDR3 sequence reads: CAVTYSSTDTQYF. The CDR3 DNA follows: TGTGCCGTCACCTATTCTAGCACAGATACGCAGTATTTT. V and J are TRBV6-2 or TRBV6-3 and TRBJ2-3; unclear D gene. This CDR3 region has 13 residues. Germline V lookup: CDR1 MNHEY, CDR2 SVGEGT. The V gene lost 11 bases and the J gene lost 0 bases, with 12 bases spanning the gap.

This clonotype has just a few counts. This rearrangement joins TRBV29-1 to TRBJ2-1, with a tentative D call TRBD2 (5 bases). V was cut by 0 bases and J by 7 bases, with 7 bases left in between. Germline assignment: CDR1 SQVTM and CDR2 ANQGSEA. There are 12 residues in the CDR3. The CDR3 spells CSVEESGNEQFF. The CDR3 coding sequence is TGCAGCGTTGAAGAATCGGGGAATGAGCAGTTCTTC.

The chain joins TRBV5-1 to TRBJ2-7; D is uncertain. Germline V gene lookup returns CDR1 SGHRS and CDR2 YFSETQ. V dropped 4 bases and J dropped 2 bases, with 10 bases sitting between them. The CDR3 loop spans 13 amino acids. The CDR3 DNA reads TGCGCCAGCAGCCCCCCAGGTGCCTACGAGCAGTACTTC. Its translation is CASSPPGAYEQYF.

This clonotype has a count of ten or more. The gene calls are TRBV7-9 and TRBJ1-2; 9 bases are a match to TRBD1. Germline lookup yields CDR1 SEHNR and CDR2 FQNEAQ (reference sequence). The CDR3 has 17 residues. V was pared by 5 bases and J by 2 bases, with 12 bases of the junction left unmatched. CDR3 bases: TGTGCCAGCAGCCCCAGGGACAGGGAGGAATCGAACTATGGCTACACCTTC. Encoded protein: CASSPRDREESNYGYTF.

This clonotype was picked up a small number of times. V and J are TRBV12-3 or TRBV12-4 and TRBJ1-2; 8 positions match TRBD1. Trimming removed 6 bases from V and 8 bases from J; junction bases left unmatched: 14. This CDR3 is 15 amino acids long. CDR3: CASSHPGTGVMGYTF. The CDR3 bases are TGTGCCAGCAGCCATCCAGGGACAGGCGTCATGGGCTACACCTTC.

The gene calls are TRBV18 and TRBJ2-3, with 9 bases matching TRBD2. CDR1 is KGHSH and CDR2 is LQKENI in the germline V gene. The length of the CDR3 is 18 residues. V lost 2 bases to trimming and J lost 4 bases; unmatched junction nucleotides: 13. CDR3 sequence: CASSPLQREAFRADTQYF. The CDR3 DNA reads as TGTGCCAGCTCACCATTACAGCGGGAGGCCTTCCGTGCAGATACGCAGTATTTT.

This clonotype has a count of ten or more. This chain connects TRBV7-9 to TRBJ2-5, with D unclear. Germline values: CDR1 SEHNR, CDR2 FQNEAQ (reference sequence). The V end was cut by 6 bases, the J end by 1 base, with 18 bases between. The CDR3 has 16 residues. DNA for the CDR3: TGTGCCAGCAGTTTTCGAACGGGCAGCCTCCAAGAGACCCAGTACTTC. This gives the protein CASSFRTGSLQETQYF.

This clonotype was seen a handful of times. The CDR3 DNA sequence: TGTGCCACCAGCAGAGATCGCCCCCCGACAGGGGGGAGATACGAGCAGTACTTC. Translated, it gives CATSRDRPPTGGRYEQYF. This rearrangement joins TRBV15 to TRBJ2-7; 9 positions agree with TRBD1. Germline loops: CDR1 LNHNV, CDR2 YYDKDF (reference sequence). CDR3 length: 18 residues. After removal of 0 bases from V and 4 bases from J, the junction contained 13 bases not matched to a gene.

The V and J genes are TRBV30 and TRBJ1-1; 11 bases fit TRBD1. Germline V CDR1 and CDR2: GTSNPN, SVGIG (reference sequence). This CDR3 comprises 15 residues. The V gene end was trimmed by 4 bases and the J gene end by 0 bases; junction bases not matched to a gene: 4. CDR3 coding DNA: TGTGCCTGGAAGGACAGGGGGCTTATGAACACTGAAGCTTTCTTT. Translated: CAWKDRGLMNTEAFF.

This clonotype was counted only a few times. The gene calls are TRBV27 and TRBJ2-7; a possible D gene is TRBD2 (5 bases). V was trimmed by 3 bases and J by 0 bases, leaving 6 bases between them. CDR3 size: 13 residues. The germline V gene has CDR1 MNHEY and CDR2 SMNVEV (reference sequence). CDR3 bases: TGTGCCAGCAGTTTGAGGGCCTCCTACGAGCAGTACTTC. It specifies CASSLRASYEQYF.

This clonotype was detected many times. This chain uses TRBV20-1 with TRBJ2-1; D unresolved. The CDR3 is 13 residues long. Trimming pared 5 bases from V and 4 bases from J, leaving 12 bases between. CDR1 is DFQATT and CDR2 is SNEGSKA in the germline V gene (reference sequence). CDR3 coding DNA: TGCAGTGCTGGCGCCCCGACTTACAATGAGCAGTTCTTC. Protein: CSAGAPTYNEQFF.

This clonotype was counted between two and nine times. CDR3 sequence: CSVGGEVRINEQYF. In DNA, the CDR3 is TGCAGCGTTGGCGGGGAAGTGAGAATCAACGAGCAGTACTTC. The rearrangement uses TRBV29-1 and TRBJ2-7, with TRBD2 as a possible D gene (6 bases). The CDR3 spans 14 residues. Trimming pared 4 bases from V and 5 bases from J, leaving 18 bases between. CDR1 is SQVTM, CDR2 ANQGSEA, per germline.

J is TRBJ2-5 and V is TRBV28, with D possibly TRBD1 on 6 matching bases. Looked up from germline, CDR1 is MDHEN and CDR2 is SYDVKM. This CDR3 spans 14 amino acids. Trimming took 6 bases from V and 4 from J, leaving 15 bases between them. The chain's CDR3 is CASSTSRGRETQYF. As DNA, the CDR3 is TGTGCCAGCAGCACATCCAGGGGTCGAGAGACCCAGTACTTC.

This clonotype came up a few times. This sequence joins TRBV14 and TRBJ2-1; a weak D match, TRBD2 (5 bases). V was pared by 4 bases and J by 2 bases, with 9 bases between. The CDR3 consists of 14 residues. Germline-derived CDR1 and CDR2 are SGHDN and FVKESK. The CDR3 here is CASSPSTTYNEQFF. As DNA, the CDR3 is TGTGCCAGCAGCCCCTCGACTACCTACAATGAGCAGTTCTTC.

J is TRBJ2-3 and V is TRBV4-1, with 9 bases lining up with TRBD2. Germline V gives CDR1 MGHRA, CDR2 YSYEKL. The CDR3 loop spans 16 amino acids. Unmatched junction bases numbered 5, after V lost 4 bases and J lost 0 bases. CDR3 sequence: CASSLRTSESTDTQYF. The CDR3 nucleotides are TGCGCCAGCAGCCTTCGGACTAGCGAGAGCACAGATACGCAGTATTTT.

The gene calls are TRBV28 and TRBJ2-1; D gene ambiguous. The CDR3 length is 16 residues. The germline CDR1 and CDR2 sequences are MDHEN and SYDVKM. V lost 6 bases and J lost 6, with 21 bases in between. CDR3 sequence: CASSIQSARHGNEQFF. The CDR3 nucleotides read TGTGCCAGCAGCATTCAATCGGCCCGGCATGGCAATGAGCAGTTCTTC.

The V and J genes are TRBV13 and TRBJ2-1, with 7 bases aligning to TRBD2. With V trimmed by 5 bases and J by 2 bases, 12 bases remained unmatched. The length of the CDR3 is 17 residues. Germline V gives CDR1 PRHDT, CDR2 FYEKMQ (reference sequence). As DNA, the CDR3 is TGTGCCAGCAGCCACAGTCCGGGGCGGGAGACCTACAATGAGCAGTTCTTC. Protein product: CASSHSPGRETYNEQFF.

V gene TRBV6-6 combines with J gene TRBJ2-1; TRBD2 agrees at 10 bases. V lost 6 bases and J lost 5; bases outside the gene matches: 10. This CDR3 is 16 amino acids long. CDR1 is MNHNY and CDR2 is SVGAGI in the germline V gene (reference sequence). CDR3 DNA sequence: TGTGCCAGCAGCCGCGGGGGACTAGCGAAAAACAATGAGCAGTTCTTC. It yields the protein CASSRGGLAKNNEQFF.